This T cell receptor beta chain was captured by sequencing in a study of blood T cell repertoires in COVID-19. Study overall: Material from acute and convalescent COVID-19 was sourced from the United States, Italy and Spain. PBMCs, B-cell-depleted T cells, or T cells provided the cDNA or gDNA that made up the material.

This CDR3 comprises 15 residues. CDR1 is MNHEY, CDR2 SMNVEV, per germline (reference sequence). V shed 5 bases and J 1 base; nucleotides not matched to a gene: 6. In the original workflow: For nucleated cells, counts were estimated from reference gene primer amplification. The protocol was immunoSEQ multiplex PCR, while the TCRdb copy is restricted to in-frame clones and leaves out a portion. The D gene and trimming were derived from the DNA, and the V and J assignments and clone size from that table. The table records fewer than 60,000 clones, roughly 87% of them present only once. The TCR originated in a human donor with acute or convalescent COVID-19. The donor label of this sample is uncertain. The chain links TRBV27 to TRBJ1-1, with 8 nucleotides matching TRBD1. Sequences were obtained from peripheral blood. Here the CDR3 reads CASSPLGTGNTEAFF. The CDR3 nucleotides read TGTGCCAGCAGTCCCCTCGGGACAGGGAACACTGAAGCTTTCTTT.